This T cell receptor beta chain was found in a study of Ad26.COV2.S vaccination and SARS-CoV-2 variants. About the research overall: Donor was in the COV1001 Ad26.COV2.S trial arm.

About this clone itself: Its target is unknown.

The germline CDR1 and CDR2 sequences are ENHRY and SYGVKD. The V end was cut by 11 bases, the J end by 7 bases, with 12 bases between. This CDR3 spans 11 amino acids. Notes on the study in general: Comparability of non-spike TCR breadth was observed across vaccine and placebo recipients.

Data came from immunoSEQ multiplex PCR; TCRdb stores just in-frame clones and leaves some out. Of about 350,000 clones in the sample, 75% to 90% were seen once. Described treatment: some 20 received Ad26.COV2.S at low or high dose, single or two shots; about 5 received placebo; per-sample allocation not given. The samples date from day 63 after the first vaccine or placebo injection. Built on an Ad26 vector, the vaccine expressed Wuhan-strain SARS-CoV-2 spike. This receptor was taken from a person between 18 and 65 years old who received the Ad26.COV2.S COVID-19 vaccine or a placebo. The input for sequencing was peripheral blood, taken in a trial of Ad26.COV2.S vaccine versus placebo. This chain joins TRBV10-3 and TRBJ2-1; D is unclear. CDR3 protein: CAARARNEQFF. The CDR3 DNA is TGTGCCGCCCGAGCGCGGAATGAGCAGTTCTTC.